This T cell receptor beta chain was sequenced in a study of blood T cell repertoires in COVID-19. Study details: The United States, Italy and Spain supplied acute and convalescent COVID-19 samples.

Remarks on this clone: An end of the junction differs from the germline gene, which may be a read error.

Libraries were prepared by immunoSEQ multiplex PCR; TCRdb keeps only in-frame clonotypes and omits some of them. The sample has 97,000 or so clones; 84% are singletons. The CDR3 extends over 12 amino acids. Germline V gene sequence: CDR1 SNHLY, CDR2 FYNNEI. This receptor was obtained from a man in his forties with active or convalescent COVID-19. The sample consisted of peripheral blood. The rearrangement uses TRBV2 and TRBJ2-7, with D maybe TRBD2 (7 bases). CDR3 nucleotides: TGTGCCAGCACTGGACAGCGAGGCCTAGCGGACTTC. Residues: CASTGQRGLADF.